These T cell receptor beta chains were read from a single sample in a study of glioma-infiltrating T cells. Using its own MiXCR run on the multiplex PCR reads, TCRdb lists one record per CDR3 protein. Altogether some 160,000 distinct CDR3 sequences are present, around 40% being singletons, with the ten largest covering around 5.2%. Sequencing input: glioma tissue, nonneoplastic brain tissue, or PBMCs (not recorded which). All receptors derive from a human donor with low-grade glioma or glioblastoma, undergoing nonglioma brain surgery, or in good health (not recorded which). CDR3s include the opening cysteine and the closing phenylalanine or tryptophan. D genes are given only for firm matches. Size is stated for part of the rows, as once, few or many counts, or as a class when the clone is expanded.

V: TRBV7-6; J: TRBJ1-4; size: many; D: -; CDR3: CASRRGGYDEKLFF; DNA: TGTGCCAGCAGACGAGGGGGGTATGATGAAAAACTGTTTTTT
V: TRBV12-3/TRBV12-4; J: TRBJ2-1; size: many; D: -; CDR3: CASSIGGNEQFF; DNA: TGTGCCAGCAGTATCGGGGGTAATGAGCAGTTCTTC
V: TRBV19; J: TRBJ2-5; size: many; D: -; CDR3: CASSIAGSETQYF; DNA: TGTGCCAGTAGTATAGCAGGGTCAGAGACCCAGTACTTC
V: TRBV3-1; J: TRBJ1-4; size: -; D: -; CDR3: CASSQAAGNEKLFF; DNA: TGTGCCAGCAGCCAAGCGGCGGGTAATGAGAAACTGTTTTTT
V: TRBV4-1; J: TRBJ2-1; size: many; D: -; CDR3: CASSQESSRAEQFF; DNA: TGCGCCAGCAGCCAAGAATCTAGTCGAGCTGAGCAGTTCTTC
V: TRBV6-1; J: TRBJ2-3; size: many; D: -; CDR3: CASGAGDSDTQYF; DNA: TGTGCCAGCGGGGCCGGGGATTCAGATACGCAGTATTTT
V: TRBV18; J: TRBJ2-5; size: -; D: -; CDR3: CASTTNRQVETQYF; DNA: TGTGCCAGCACGACGAATAGACAGGTGGAGACCCAGTACTTC
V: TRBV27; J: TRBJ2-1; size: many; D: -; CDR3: CASRGVSSYNEQFF; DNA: TGTGCCAGCAGGGGGGTGTCCTCCTACAATGAGCAGTTCTTC
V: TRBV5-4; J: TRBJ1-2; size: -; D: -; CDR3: CASRGGLRGEGYTF; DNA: TGTGCCAGCAGGGGGGGGCTGAGAGGGGAAGGCTACACCTTC
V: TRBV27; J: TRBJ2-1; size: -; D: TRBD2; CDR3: CASRRAGGWDEQFF; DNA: TGTGCCAGCAGACGAGCGGGAGGGTGGGATGAGCAGTTCTTC
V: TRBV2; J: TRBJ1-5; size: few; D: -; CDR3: CASSSTGEPSQHF; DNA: TGTGCCAGCAGTTCGACAGGAGAACCCTCTCAGCATTTT
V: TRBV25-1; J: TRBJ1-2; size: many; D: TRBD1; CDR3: CASSELGQGANYGYTF; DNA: TGTGCCAGCAGTGAATTGGGGCAGGGGGCTAACTATGGCTACACCTTC
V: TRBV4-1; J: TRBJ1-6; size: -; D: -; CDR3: CACSQRLGMNSPLHF; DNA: TGCGCCTGCAGCCAACGACTGGGAATGAATTCACCCCTCCACTTT
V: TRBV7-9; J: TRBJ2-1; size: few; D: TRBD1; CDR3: CASQRGRSNEQFF; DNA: TGTGCCAGCCAAAGGGGGCGGTCCAATGAGCAGTTCTTC
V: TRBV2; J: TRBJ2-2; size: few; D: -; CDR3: CASSDRGSGVGTGELFF; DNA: TGTGCCAGCAGTGATAGGGGGAGTGGGGTAGGCACCGGGGAGCTGTTTTTT
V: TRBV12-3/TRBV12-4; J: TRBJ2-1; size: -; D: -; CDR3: CASSLLRTYNEQFF; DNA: TGTGCCAGCAGCTTATTACGTACCTACAATGAGCAGTTCTTC
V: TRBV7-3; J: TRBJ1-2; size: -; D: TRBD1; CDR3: CASSQGQGATLAGYTF; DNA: TGCGCCAGCAGCCAGGGACAGGGGGCCACCCTCGCCGGCTACACCTTC
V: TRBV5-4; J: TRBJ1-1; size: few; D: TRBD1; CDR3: CASSLQGVNTEAFF; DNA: TGTGCCAGCAGCTTGCAGGGGGTTAACACTGAAGCTTTCTTT
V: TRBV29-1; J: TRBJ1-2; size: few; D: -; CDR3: CSVLSTGQGYTF; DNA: TGCAGCGTACTAAGCACAGGGCAAGGCTACACCTTC
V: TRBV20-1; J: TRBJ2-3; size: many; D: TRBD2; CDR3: CSARSRLAGATSTDTQYF; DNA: TGCAGTGCTAGATCTAGACTAGCGGGCGCAACTAGCACAGATACGCAGTATTTT
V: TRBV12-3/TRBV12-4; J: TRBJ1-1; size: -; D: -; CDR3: CASSQGDRNTEAFF; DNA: TGTGCCAGCAGTCAAGGGGATAGAAACACTGAAGCTTTCTTT
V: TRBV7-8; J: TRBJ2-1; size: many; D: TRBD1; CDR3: CASSTRGNEQFF; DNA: TGTGCCAGCAGCACCAGGGGGAATGAGCAGTTCTTC
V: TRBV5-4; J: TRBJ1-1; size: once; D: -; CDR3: CAGGTPQNTEAFF; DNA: TGTGCCGGAGGGACACCCCAGAACACTGAAGCTTTCTTT
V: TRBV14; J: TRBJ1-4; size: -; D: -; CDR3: CASSQDLNEKLFF; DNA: TGTGCCAGCAGTCAGGACCTTAATGAAAAACTGTTTTTT
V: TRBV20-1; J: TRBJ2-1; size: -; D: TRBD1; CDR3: CSASLPRGQLNEKFF; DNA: TGTAGTGCTAGTTTACCCAGGGGGCAGCTCAATGAGAAGTTCTTC
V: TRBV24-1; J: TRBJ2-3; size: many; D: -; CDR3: CATSQAGRDTQYF; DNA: TGTGCCACCAGTCAGGCGGGCAGAGATACGCAGTATTTT
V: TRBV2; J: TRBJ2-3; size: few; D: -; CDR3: CASRDRTGTDTQYF; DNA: TGTGCCAGCAGGGATCGGACAGGCACAGATACGCAGTATTTT
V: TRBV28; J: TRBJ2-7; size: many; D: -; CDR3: CASSPFVGNTYEQYF; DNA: TGTGCCAGCAGCCCGTTCGTGGGGAACACCTACGAGCAGTACTTC
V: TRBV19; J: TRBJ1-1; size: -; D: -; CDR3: CASSSEGEGKAFF; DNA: TGTGCCAGTAGTTCAGAGGGAGAGGGGAAAGCTTTCTTT
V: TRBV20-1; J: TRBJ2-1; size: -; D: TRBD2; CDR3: CSARPGTSGRGDEQFF; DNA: TGCAGTGCTAGACCCGGGACTAGCGGGAGGGGCGATGAGCAGTTCTTC
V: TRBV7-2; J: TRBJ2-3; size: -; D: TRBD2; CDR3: CASILAGPKRLSTDTQYF; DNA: TGTGCCAGCATCTTAGCGGGCCCCAAGCGACTGTCCACAGATACGCAGTATTTT
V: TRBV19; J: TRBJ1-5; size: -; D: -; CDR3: CASSLREANQPHHF; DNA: TGTGCCAGTAGTTTACGAGAAGCAAATCAGCCCCATCATTTT
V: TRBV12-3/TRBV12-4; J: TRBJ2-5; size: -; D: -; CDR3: CASSRRVSETQYF; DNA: TGTGCCAGCAGTCGCAGGGTTTCGGAGACCCAGTACTTC
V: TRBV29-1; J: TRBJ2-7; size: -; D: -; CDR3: CSVGKAGYYEQYF; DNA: TGCAGCGTTGGAAAGGCGGGTTACTACGAGCAGTACTTC
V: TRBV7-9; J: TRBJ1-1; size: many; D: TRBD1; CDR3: CASSLGSGQGADAFF; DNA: TGTGCCAGCAGCTTGGGGTCGGGACAGGGGGCCGACGCTTTCTTT
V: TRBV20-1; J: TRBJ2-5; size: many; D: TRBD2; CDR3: CSATPIGGETQYF; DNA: TGCAGTGCTACCCCCATCGGGGGGGAGACCCAGTACTTC
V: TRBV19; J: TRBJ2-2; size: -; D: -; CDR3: CASSNYRETGEMFF; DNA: TGTGCCAGTAGTAACTACAGGGAAACCGGGGAGATGTTTTTT
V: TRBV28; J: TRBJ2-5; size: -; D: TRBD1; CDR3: CASSAPGGVEETQYF; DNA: TGTGCCAGCAGCGCACCAGGGGGCGTAGAAGAGACCCAGTACTTC
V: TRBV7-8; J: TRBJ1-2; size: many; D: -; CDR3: CASSLNLARGRGYTF; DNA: TGTGCCAGCAGCTTAAATCTCGCGCGGGGGAGAGGCTACACCTTC
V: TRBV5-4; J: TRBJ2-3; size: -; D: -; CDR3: CASSDLVPGFTDTQYF; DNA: TGTGCCAGCAGTGATTTGGTACCGGGATTCACAGATACGCAGTATTTT
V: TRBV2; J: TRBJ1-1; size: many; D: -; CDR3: CASSERTGNTEAFF; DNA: TGTGCCAGCAGTGAGAGGACTGGGAACACTGAAGCTTTCTTT
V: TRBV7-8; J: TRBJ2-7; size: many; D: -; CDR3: CASGVETYEQYF; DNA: TGTGCCAGCGGGGTTGAAACCTACGAGCAGTACTTC
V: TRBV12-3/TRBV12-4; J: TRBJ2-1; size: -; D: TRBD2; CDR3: CASRSGTSGSGSYNEQFF; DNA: TGTGCCAGCAGATCCGGGACTAGCGGGAGTGGGTCCTACAATGAGCAGTTCTTC
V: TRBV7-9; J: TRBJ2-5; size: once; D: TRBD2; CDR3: CASSFAPGLAVVVAETQYF; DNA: TGTGCCAGCAGCTTTGCCCCGGGACTAGCGGTAGTTGTTGCGGAGACCCAGTACTTC
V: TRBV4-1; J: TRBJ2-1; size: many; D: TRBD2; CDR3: CASSQDGLAVNEQFF; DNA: TGCGCCAGCAGCCAAGATGGGCTAGCGGTCAATGAGCAGTTCTTC
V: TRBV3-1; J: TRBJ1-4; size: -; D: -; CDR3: CASSQTPGPPHEKLFF; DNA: TGTGCCAGCAGCCAAACGCCCGGACCGCCTCATGAAAAACTGTTTTTT
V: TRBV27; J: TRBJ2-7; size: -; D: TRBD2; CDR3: CASRPRVSGRAFYGQYF; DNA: TGTGCCAGCAGACCAAGGGTGAGCGGGAGGGCCTTCTACGGGCAGTACTTC
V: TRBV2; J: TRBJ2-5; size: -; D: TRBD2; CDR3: CAISDRTSGRSLETQYF; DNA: TGTGCCATCAGTGACCGGACTAGCGGGAGGTCTTTAGAGACCCAGTACTTC
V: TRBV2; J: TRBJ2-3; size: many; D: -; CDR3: CASEPRTTDTQYF; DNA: TGTGCCAGCGAACCCAGAACCACAGATACGCAGTATTTT
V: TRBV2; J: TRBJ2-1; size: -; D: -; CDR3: CASSMGPYNEQFF; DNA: TGTGCCAGCAGTATGGGCCCATACAATGAGCAGTTCTTC
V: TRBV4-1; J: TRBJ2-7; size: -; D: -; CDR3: CASSQDPAGDEQYF; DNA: TGCGCCAGCAGCCAAGACCCCGCCGGGGACGAGCAGTACTTC
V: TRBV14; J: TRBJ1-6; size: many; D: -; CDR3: CASSQALGPNSPLHF; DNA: TGTGCCAGCAGCCAAGCTTTAGGTCCTAATTCACCCCTCCACTTT
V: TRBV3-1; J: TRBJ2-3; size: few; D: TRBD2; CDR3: CASSPLLAGGEDTQYF; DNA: TGTGCCAGCAGCCCCCTCCTAGCGGGAGGTGAAGATACGCAGTATTTT
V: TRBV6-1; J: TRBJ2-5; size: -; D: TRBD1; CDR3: CASRATGGETKYF; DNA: TGTGCCAGCAGGGCGACAGGGGGAGAGACCAAGTACTTC
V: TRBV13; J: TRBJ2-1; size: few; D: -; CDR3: CASSNRIGEQFF; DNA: TGTGCCAGCAGCAACCGAATCGGTGAGCAGTTCTTC